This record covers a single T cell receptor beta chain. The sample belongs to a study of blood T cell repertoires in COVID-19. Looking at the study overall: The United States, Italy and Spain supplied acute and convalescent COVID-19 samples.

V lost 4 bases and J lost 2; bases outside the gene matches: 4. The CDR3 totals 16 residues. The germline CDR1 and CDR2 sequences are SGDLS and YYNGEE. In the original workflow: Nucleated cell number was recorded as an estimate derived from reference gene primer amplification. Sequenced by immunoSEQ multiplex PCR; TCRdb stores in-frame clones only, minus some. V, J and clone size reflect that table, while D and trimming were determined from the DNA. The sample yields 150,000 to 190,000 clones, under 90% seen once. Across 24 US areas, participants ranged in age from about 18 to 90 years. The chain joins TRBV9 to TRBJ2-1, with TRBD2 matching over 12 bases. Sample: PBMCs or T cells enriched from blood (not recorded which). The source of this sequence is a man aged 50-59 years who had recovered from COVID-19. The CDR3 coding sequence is TGTGCCAGCAGCCCTTCTAGCGGGGGGGCCTACAATGAGCAGTTCTTC. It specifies CASSPSSGGAYNEQFF.